This is a list of T cell receptor beta chains from one sample in a study of cytomegalovirus exposure and HLA in healthy donors. This table comes from immunoSEQ multiplex PCR, and its TCRdb copy is limited to in-frame clones, with some not included. The sample's table shows around 140,000 clones. Sequenced: PBMCs. Receptors were obtained from a man younger than 35 in good health and CMV-seronegative. Both conserved end residues are part of each CDR3. The D gene is left open where the match is weak.

d_call: NA
v_call: TRBV11-2
j_call: TRBJ2-3
cdr3_aa: CASSLARDTQYF
cdr3_nt: TGTGCCAGCAGCTTAGCCAGAGATACGCAGTATTTT

d_call: NA
v_call: TRBV10-3
j_call: TRBJ2-3
cdr3_aa: CAISEEQGAGLAHRDTQYF
cdr3_nt: TGTGCCATCAGTGAAGAACAGGGAGCGGGACTGGCCCATCGCGATACGCAGTATTTT

d_call: TRBD2
v_call: TRBV7-2
j_call: TRBJ2-7
cdr3_aa: CASSLLAGGRSEQYF
cdr3_nt: TGTGCCAGCAGCTTACTAGCGGGAGGGCGATCCGAGCAGTACTTC

d_call: TRBD1
v_call: TRBV5-6
j_call: TRBJ2-5
cdr3_aa: CATAMGQRWETQYF
cdr3_nt: TGTGCCACTGCCATGGGACAGCGTTGGGAGACCCAGTACTTC

d_call: NA
v_call: TRBV4-3
j_call: TRBJ1-1
cdr3_aa: CASSQDQGLGTEAFF
cdr3_nt: TGCGCCAGCAGCCAAGATCAGGGGCTGGGGACTGAAGCTTTCTTT

d_call: NA
v_call: TRBV9
j_call: TRBJ2-7
cdr3_aa: CASSVASDSYEQYF
cdr3_nt: TGTGCCAGCAGCGTAGCCTCTGACTCATACGAGCAGTACTTC

d_call: TRBD1
v_call: TRBV19
j_call: TRBJ2-2
cdr3_aa: CASSRGQGASGELFF
cdr3_nt: TGTGCCAGTAGTAGGGGACAGGGGGCCTCCGGGGAGCTGTTTTTT

d_call: NA
v_call: TRBV6-5
j_call: TRBJ1-1
cdr3_aa: CASRPTGSEAFF
cdr3_nt: TGTGCCAGCAGGCCCACAGGTTCGGAAGCTTTCTTT

d_call: NA
v_call: TRBV6-6
j_call: TRBJ2-7
cdr3_aa: CASSRKTGHTYEQYF
cdr3_nt: TGTGCCAGCAGTCGAAAGACAGGACATACCTACGAGCAGTACTTC

d_call: NA
v_call: TRBV19
j_call: TRBJ1-4
cdr3_aa: CASSVGPGGFAEKLFF
cdr3_nt: TGTGCCAGTAGTGTCGGTCCGGGGGGGTTTGCTGAAAAACTGTTTTTT

d_call: TRBD1
v_call: TRBV7-9
j_call: TRBJ2-7
cdr3_aa: CASSLAGGSEEQYF
cdr3_nt: TGTGCCAGCAGCTTAGCAGGGGGCTCGGAAGAGCAGTACTTC

d_call: NA
v_call: TRBV6-4
j_call: TRBJ1-2
cdr3_aa: CASSFQGPPPYGYTF
cdr3_nt: TGTGCCAGCAGCTTCCAGGGGCCGCCCCCATATGGCTACACCTTC

d_call: TRBD1
v_call: TRBV5-4
j_call: TRBJ2-5
cdr3_aa: CASSLMTGQGEETQYF
cdr3_nt: TGTGCCAGCAGCCTAATGACCGGACAGGGGGAAGAGACCCAGTACTTC

d_call: TRBD1
v_call: TRBV10-3
j_call: TRBJ2-1
cdr3_aa: CANLKTGSYNEQFF
cdr3_nt: TGTGCCAACCTTAAGACAGGGTCCTACAATGAGCAGTTCTTC

d_call: NA
v_call: TRBV9
j_call: TRBJ2-7
cdr3_aa: CASSVVPGESYEQYF
cdr3_nt: TGTGCCAGCAGCGTAGTGCCGGGGGAATCCTACGAGCAGTACTTC

d_call: NA
v_call: TRBV7-6
j_call: TRBJ2-7
cdr3_aa: CASSLGPNRAEQYF
cdr3_nt: TGTGCCAGCAGCTTAGGCCCGAACAGGGCCGAGCAGTACTTC

d_call: NA
v_call: TRBV18
j_call: TRBJ1-5
cdr3_aa: CASSPDRTHQPQHF
cdr3_nt: TGTGCCAGCTCCCCCGACAGGACTCATCAGCCCCAGCATTTT

d_call: TRBD1
v_call: TRBV6-5
j_call: TRBJ2-7
cdr3_aa: CASRQGTGGSYEQYF
cdr3_nt: TGTGCCAGCAGACAAGGGACAGGGGGCTCCTACGAGCAGTACTTC

d_call: NA
v_call: TRBV11-1
j_call: TRBJ1-3
cdr3_aa: CASSSPSGFSGNTIYF
cdr3_nt: TGTGCCAGCAGCTCTCCCAGCGGATTCTCTGGAAACACCATATATTTT

d_call: TRBD1
v_call: TRBV7-2
j_call: TRBJ2-2
cdr3_aa: CASSLRQGAGTGELFF
cdr3_nt: TGTGCCAGCAGCTTACGACAGGGGGCAGGCACCGGGGAGCTGTTTTTT

d_call: TRBD1
v_call: TRBV25-1
j_call: TRBJ1-2
cdr3_aa: CASSESGGVQSYTF
cdr3_nt: TGTGCCAGCAGTGAATCAGGGGGCGTTCAGAGCTACACCTTC

d_call: NA
v_call: TRBV5-4
j_call: TRBJ2-5
cdr3_aa: CASGLPGNYRETQYF
cdr3_nt: TGTGCCAGCGGACTGCCGGGAAATTATCGAGAGACCCAGTACTTC

d_call: NA
v_call: TRBV6-1
j_call: TRBJ2-7
cdr3_aa: CATGTLYEQYF
cdr3_nt: TGTGCCACCGGGACACTGTACGAGCAGTACTTC

d_call: TRBD1
v_call: TRBV4-3
j_call: TRBJ2-3
cdr3_aa: CASSLGSRQGAADTQYF
cdr3_nt: TGCGCCAGCAGCCTAGGGAGTAGACAGGGGGCCGCAGATACGCAGTATTTT

d_call: NA
v_call: TRBV7-8
j_call: TRBJ1-1
cdr3_aa: CASSSSMWAGNTEAFF
cdr3_nt: TGTGCCAGCAGCTCCTCTATGTGGGCAGGGAACACTGAAGCTTTCTTT

d_call: NA
v_call: TRBV30
j_call: TRBJ1-6
cdr3_aa: CAWTRGQDSPLHF
cdr3_nt: TGTGCCTGGACCAGGGGCCAGGATTCACCCCTCCACTTT

d_call: NA
v_call: TRBV9
j_call: TRBJ2-7
cdr3_aa: CASSSSQGSSYEQYF
cdr3_nt: TGTGCCAGCAGCTCCTCCCAGGGCAGCTCCTACGAGCAGTACTTC

d_call: NA
v_call: TRBV4-2
j_call: TRBJ2-3
cdr3_aa: CASSQSPGSSTDTQYF
cdr3_nt: TGTGCCAGCAGCCAATCTCCGGGGTCTAGCACAGATACGCAGTATTTT

d_call: NA
v_call: TRBV5-5
j_call: TRBJ1-6
cdr3_aa: CASSLAQGNSPLHF
cdr3_nt: TGTGCCAGCAGCTTGGCTCAGGGAAATTCACCCCTCCACTTT

d_call: TRBD2
v_call: TRBV4-2
j_call: TRBJ2-1
cdr3_aa: CASSLTGGASYNEQFF
cdr3_nt: TGTGCCAGCAGCCTGACCGGGGGGGCGTCCTACAATGAGCAGTTCTTC

d_call: TRBD2
v_call: TRBV5-1
j_call: TRBJ2-7
cdr3_aa: CASRTTSGESEQYF
cdr3_nt: TGCGCCTCCCGCACCACTAGCGGGGAGAGCGAGCAGTACTTC

d_call: TRBD2
v_call: TRBV9
j_call: TRBJ2-1
cdr3_aa: CASSVGLAISNEQFF
cdr3_nt: TGTGCCAGCAGCGTAGGACTAGCGATCAGCAATGAGCAGTTCTTC

d_call: NA
v_call: TRBV7-2
j_call: TRBJ1-6
cdr3_aa: CASSLAGLNSPLHF
cdr3_nt: TGTGCCAGCAGCTTAGCCGGGTTGAATTCACCCCTCCACTTT

d_call: TRBD1
v_call: TRBV28
j_call: TRBJ2-2
cdr3_aa: CASTSLTGGSGELFF
cdr3_nt: TGTGCCAGCACTTCCCTCACAGGGGGTTCCGGGGAGCTGTTTTTT

d_call: TRBD1
v_call: TRBV7-9
j_call: TRBJ2-5
cdr3_aa: CASSPSGTGVQETQYF
cdr3_nt: TGTGCCAGCAGTCCTTCCGGGACAGGGGTACAAGAGACCCAGTACTTC

d_call: NA
v_call: TRBV28
j_call: TRBJ2-7
cdr3_aa: CASSLSTGSYEQYF
cdr3_nt: TGTGCCAGCAGTTTATCTACAGGATCCTACGAGCAGTACTTC

d_call: NA
v_call: TRBV25-1
j_call: TRBJ1-3
cdr3_aa: CASRPHGSGNTIYF
cdr3_nt: TGTGCCAGCAGGCCGCACGGCTCTGGAAACACCATATATTTT

d_call: TRBD2
v_call: TRBV5-4
j_call: TRBJ2-7
cdr3_aa: CASSLAGGSSYEQYF
cdr3_nt: TGTGCCAGCAGCTTGGCGGGGGGGAGCTCCTACGAGCAGTACTTC

d_call: NA
v_call: TRBV5-1
j_call: TRBJ2-3
cdr3_aa: CASSQTPSTDTQYF
cdr3_nt: TGCGCCAGCAGCCAGACACCTAGCACAGATACGCAGTATTTT

d_call: TRBD2
v_call: TRBV9
j_call: TRBJ2-2
cdr3_aa: CASSVTSGSAGELFF
cdr3_nt: TGTGCCAGCAGCGTAACGAGCGGGAGCGCCGGGGAGCTGTTTTTT

d_call: TRBD2
v_call: TRBV27
j_call: TRBJ2-3
cdr3_aa: CASSWGGGSTDTQYF
cdr3_nt: TGTGCCAGCAGTTGGGGCGGGGGATCCACAGATACGCAGTATTTT

d_call: TRBD1
v_call: TRBV2
j_call: TRBJ1-5
cdr3_aa: CASWSVTGEQPQHF
cdr3_nt: TGTGCCAGCTGGTCGGTTACAGGGGAACAGCCCCAGCATTTT

d_call: TRBD1
v_call: TRBV9
j_call: TRBJ2-4
cdr3_aa: CASSVGQGVNHIQYF
cdr3_nt: TGTGCCAGCAGCGTAGGGCAGGGGGTAAATCACATTCAGTACTTC

d_call: NA
v_call: TRBV5-1
j_call: TRBJ2-7
cdr3_aa: CASSLGTVNEQYF
cdr3_nt: TGCGCCAGCAGCTTGGGGACAGTCAACGAGCAGTACTTC

d_call: NA
v_call: TRBV4-1
j_call: TRBJ1-2
cdr3_aa: CASSQEARTANFYGYTF
cdr3_nt: TGCGCCAGCAGCCAAGAGGCCCGGACAGCAAATTTCTATGGCTACACCTTC

d_call: TRBD1
v_call: TRBV7-9
j_call: TRBJ2-1
cdr3_aa: CASTWLMRGRSNEQFF
cdr3_nt: TGTGCCAGCACCTGGTTGATGAGGGGGCGAAGCAATGAGCAGTTCTTC

d_call: TRBD2
v_call: TRBV10-3
j_call: TRBJ2-7
cdr3_aa: CAIASEAGGPYEQYF
cdr3_nt: TGTGCCATCGCTTCAGAAGCGGGAGGACCCTACGAGCAGTACTTC

d_call: TRBD1
v_call: TRBV19
j_call: TRBJ2-3
cdr3_aa: CASSMGTGRTDTQYF
cdr3_nt: TGTGCCAGTAGTATGGGGACAGGGAGGACAGATACGCAGTATTTT